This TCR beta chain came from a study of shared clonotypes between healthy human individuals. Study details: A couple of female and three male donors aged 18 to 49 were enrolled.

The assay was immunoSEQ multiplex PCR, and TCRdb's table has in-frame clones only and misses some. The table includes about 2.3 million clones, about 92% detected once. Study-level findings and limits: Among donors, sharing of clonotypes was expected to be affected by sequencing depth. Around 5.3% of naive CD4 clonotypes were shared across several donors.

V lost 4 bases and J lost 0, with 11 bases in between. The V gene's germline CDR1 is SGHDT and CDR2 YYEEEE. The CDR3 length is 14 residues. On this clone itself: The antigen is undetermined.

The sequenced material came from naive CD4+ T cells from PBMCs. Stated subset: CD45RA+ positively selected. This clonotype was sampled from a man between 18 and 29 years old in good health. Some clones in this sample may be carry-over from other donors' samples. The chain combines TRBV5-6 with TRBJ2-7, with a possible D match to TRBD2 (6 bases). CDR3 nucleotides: TGTGCCAGCAGCACGGCGGGACGCTCCTACGAGCAGTACTTC. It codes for CASSTAGRSYEQYF.